The present T cell receptor beta chain was sequenced within a study of a mutant IDH1 vaccine in newly diagnosed glioma. Study details: There were 62.5% males and about 38% females among treated patients, whose mean age was about 41 years. Most had both radiotherapy and temozolomide beforehand; others had only one.

As to this clone: The target antigen is unknown.

CDR3 size: 14 residues. Trimming removed 2 bases from V and 6 bases from J, with 11 bases in between. Described time point: week 35, safety follow-up. One vaccine dose held 300 ug of mutant IDH1 20-mer peptide and came with topical imiquimod. Vaccination of patients was performed eight times, in weeks 1, 3, 5, 7, 11, 15, 19 and 23. Donors had new IDH1-mutant astrocytomas of WHO grade 3 or 4 (ATRX-lost). Libraries were prepared by immunoSEQ multiplex PCR; TCRdb keeps only in-frame clonotypes and omits some of them. The sample records around 32,000 clones, about four fifths being singletons. The sequenced sample was PBMCs, obtained from a glioma patient whose treatment included an IDH1 peptide vaccine. V gene TRBV23-1 combines with J gene TRBJ1-5; maybe TRBD1 (5 bases). TRBV23-1 is an ORF, with its function uncertain. The clonotype comes from a man aged 40-55 years with glioma. Some clones in this sample may be carry-over from other donors' samples. CDR3 sequence reads: CASSQGTKLQPQHF. The CDR3, as DNA: TGCGCCAGCAGTCAAGGGACGAAGCTTCAGCCCCAGCATTTT.